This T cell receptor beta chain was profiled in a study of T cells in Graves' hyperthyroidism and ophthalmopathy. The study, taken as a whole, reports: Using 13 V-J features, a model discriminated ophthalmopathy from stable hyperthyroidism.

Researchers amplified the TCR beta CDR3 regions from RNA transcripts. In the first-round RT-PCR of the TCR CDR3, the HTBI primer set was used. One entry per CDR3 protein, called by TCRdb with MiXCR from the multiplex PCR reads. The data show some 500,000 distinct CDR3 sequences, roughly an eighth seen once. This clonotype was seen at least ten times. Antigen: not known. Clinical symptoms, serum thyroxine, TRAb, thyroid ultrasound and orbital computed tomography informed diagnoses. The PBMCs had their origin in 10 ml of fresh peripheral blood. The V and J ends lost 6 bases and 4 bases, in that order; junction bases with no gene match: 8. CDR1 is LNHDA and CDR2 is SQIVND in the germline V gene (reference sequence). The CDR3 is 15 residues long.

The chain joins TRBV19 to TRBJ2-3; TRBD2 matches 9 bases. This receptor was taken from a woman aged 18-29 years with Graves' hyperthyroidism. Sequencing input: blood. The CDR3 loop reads CASRRAGGIADTQYF. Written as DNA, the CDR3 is TGTGCCAGTAGGAGAGCGGGAGGAATCGCAGATACGCAGTATTTT.